The text below deals with one TCR beta chain. Universal primer sites and UMIs were introduced during 5'RACE template-switching synthesis of TCR cDNA. TCRdb reprocessed the 5' RACE reads with MiXCR, giving one entry per CDR3 protein. The top ten clones hold 3.2% of a sample with hundreds of thousands of distinct CDR3 sequences, around 13% of them seen once. This record belongs to a study of T cells after yellow fever vaccination. The CDR3 is 12 residues long. Germline V lookup: CDR1 SGHAT, CDR2 FQDESV (reference sequence). Trimming pared 4 bases from V and 3 bases from J, leaving 6 bases between. This chain connects TRBV11-1 to TRBJ2-5; tentatively, D is TRBD2 (6 bases). This sample comprised CD4+ T cells sorted from PBMCs, obtained 15 days after the yellow fever booster vaccination. This clonotype was obtained from a man aged 18 to 30 who received the YFV17D yellow fever vaccine. This chain's CDR3 is CASSWGEETQYF. The DNA for the CDR3 is TGTGCCAGCAGCTGGGGGGAAGAGACCCAGTACTTC.